The 21 T cell receptor beta chains reported below all come from one sample, sequenced in a study of lymphopenia after photon versus proton radiotherapy. Only in-frame clones appear in the TCRdb table, and some are missing; sequencing was by immunoSEQ multiplex PCR. The table includes 65,000 to 75,000 clones, around 87% detected once. The sample was peripheral blood, taken from a patient treated with proton-based radiotherapy. The source of these receptors is a man older than 75 with esophageal cancer.

This sequence joins TRBV6-5 and TRBJ1-5; a weak D match, TRBD1 (6 bases). Trimming cost V 0 bases and J 5 bases, with 8 bases left between them. Germline V gene data show CDR1 as MNHEY and CDR2 as SVGAGI. This CDR3 comprises 14 residues. This chain's CDR3 is CASSYSRGDQPQHF. Here the CDR3 DNA reads TGTGCCAGCAGTTACTCGAGGGGGGATCAGCCCCAGCATTTT.

This clone was picked up one time. The CDR3 bases are TGTGCCAGCAGCACCAGGGGCGTAGCGGGCTACGAGCAGTACTTC. Protein sequence: CASSTRGVAGYEQYF. The chain carries TRBV9 and TRBJ2-5; a possible D gene is TRBD2 (7 bases). The J call is doubtful: the DNA matches TRBJ2-7 better. Germline lookup yields CDR1 SGDLS and CDR2 YYNGEE. The CDR3 spans 15 residues.

The V and J genes are TRBV7-6 and TRBJ1-1; D is ambiguous. Germline V gene sequence: CDR1 SGHVS, CDR2 FNYEAQ. Between the trimmed V and J ends, which lost 5 bases and 7 bases, there was a span of 17 bases. The CDR3 consists of 14 residues. CDR3 bases: TGTGCCAGCAGCAGACGAATGGGAGCGGATGAAGCTTTCTTT. Its protein is CASSRRMGADEAFF.

This clone was seen once. The V call is TRBV7-9, the J call TRBJ2-7, with unresolved D. The CDR3 is made up of 15 amino acids. V was shortened by 5 bases and J by 0 bases, with 14 bases between the two germline ends. Germline CDR1 reads SEHNR; CDR2 reads FQNEAQ (reference sequence). This CDR3 reads CASSKDTQTSYEQYF. CDR3 coding DNA: TGTGCCAGCAGCAAAGACACCCAGACCTCCTACGAGCAGTACTTC.

The chain uses TRBV10-1 and TRBJ1-1; tentatively, D is TRBD1 (6 bases). This CDR3 has 12 amino acids. Looked up from germline, CDR1 is WNHNN and CDR2 is SYGVQD (reference sequence). The ends were cut back, 0 bases at V and 8 bases at J, with 7 bases in the middle. CDR3 residues: CASSESRGEAFF. The CDR3 coding sequence is TGCGCCAGCAGTGAGTCGAGGGGGGAAGCTTTCTTT.

The V call is TRBV7-2, the J call TRBJ2-5; the D gene is possibly TRBD2 (7 bases). Trimming stripped 10 bases from V and 5 bases from J, with 17 bases between. Germline loops: CDR1 SGHTA, CDR2 FQGNSA. The CDR3 spans 13 residues. This CDR3 is CATNLGGAETQYF. CDR3 DNA: TGTGCCACCAATTTGGGGGGGGCGGAGACCCAGTACTTC.

This chain links TRBV11-3 with TRBJ1-2; TRBD1 matches at 7 bases. V was clipped by 1 base and J by 6 bases; unmatched bases: 8. Germline V gene lookup returns CDR1 SGHNT and CDR2 YENEEA. This CDR3 has 15 residues. DNA for the CDR3: TGTGCCAGCAGCTTAGTTAACAGGGGCCAGGATGGCTACACCTTC. Its translation is CASSLVNRGQDGYTF.

This clone was picked up one time. The rearrangement uses TRBV19 and TRBJ2-7; TRBD1 is a possible D gene (5 bases). The CDR3 sequence is 14 residues long. CDR1 and CDR2 (germline): LNHDA, SQIVND (reference sequence). The V end lost 3 bases, the J end lost 0 bases, and 9 bases lay between the germline ends. CDR3: CASSIGHSSYEQYF. The CDR3 bases are TGTGCCAGTAGTATCGGACATAGCTCCTACGAGCAGTACTTC.

The rearrangement links TRBV5-1 to TRBJ2-5; a possible D gene is TRBD1 (6 bases). Germline V gives CDR1 SGHRS, CDR2 YFSETQ. CDR3 length equals 14 residues. The germline V and J ends were trimmed by 2 bases and 5 bases, with 13 bases remaining between them. CDR3 region: CASSLEYRVETQYF. The CDR3 coding sequence is TGCGCCAGCAGCTTAGAATACAGGGTGGAGACCCAGTACTTC. Variable domain in full (rest from reference TRBV5-1 and TRBJ2-5): KAGVTQTPRYLIKTRGQQVTLSCSPISGHRSVSWYQQTPGQGLQFLFEYFSETQRNKGNFPGRFSGRQFSNSRSEMNVSTLELGDSALYLCASSLEYRVETQYFGPGTRLLVL.

This clone was seen once. This sequence joins TRBV30 and TRBJ2-7, with D possibly called TRBD1 or TRBD2 (5 bases each). This CDR3 region has 12 residues. Per germline, CDR1 GTSNPN and CDR2 SVGIG (reference sequence). The V gene lost 4 bases and the J gene lost 6 bases, with 13 bases spanning the gap. The CDR3 sequence is CAWNWYGGEQYF. Here the CDR3 DNA reads TGTGCCTGGAACTGGTATGGGGGCGAGCAGTACTTC.

Only one count was recorded for this clone. V usage is TRBV27 and J usage is TRBJ1-4; 11 nucleotides line up with TRBD1. This CDR3 has 15 amino acids. V shed 7 bases, J shed 6 bases, and the junction held 7 bases outside the gene matches. Per the germline V gene, CDR1 is MNHEY and CDR2 is SMNVEV (reference sequence). Here the CDR3 DNA reads TGTGCCAGCATCGATGGACAGGGGGCTTATGAAAAACTGTTTTTT. Its translation: CASIDGQGAYEKLFF.

This chain's CDR3 is CASSLAGGVAEAFF. In nucleotides, the CDR3 is TGTGCCAGCAGCTTAGCGGGGGGGGTGGCTGAAGCTTTCTTT. This sequence joins TRBV11-2 and TRBJ1-1; a possible D gene is TRBD1 (5 bases). Germline V gives CDR1 SGHAT, CDR2 FQNNGV. V was trimmed by 1 base and J by 6 bases, leaving 12 bases between them. The CDR3 has 14 residues.

V gene TRBV4-2 combines with J gene TRBJ1-1; D is uncertain. The V end lost 4 bases, the J end lost 3 bases, and 12 bases lay between the germline ends. Germline CDR1 reads LGHNA; CDR2 reads YNFKEQ. The CDR3 contains 14 residues. CDR3 nucleotide sequence: TGTGCCAGCAGCCCTTCATACGGACACACTGAAGCTTTCTTT. Translation: CASSPSYGHTEAFF.

This clone was seen just once. The chain is built from TRBV5-5 and TRBJ2-5; a possible D gene is TRBD1 (7 bases). CDR1 is SGHKS and CDR2 is YYEKEE in the germline V gene (reference sequence). The CDR3 is 16 amino acids. The germline V and J ends were trimmed by 2 bases and 4 bases, with 18 bases remaining between them. CDR3 protein: CASSFRQGGMGETQYF. CDR3 DNA sequence: TGTGCCAGCAGCTTTAGACAGGGCGGGATGGGAGAGACCCAGTACTTC.

The genes are TRBV4-3 and TRBJ1-2, with D possibly TRBD1 on 6 matching bases. V was trimmed by 2 bases and J by 4 bases, leaving 17 bases between them. Germline V CDR1 and CDR2: LGHNA, YSLEER. CDR3 length equals 16 residues. As DNA, the CDR3 is TGCGCCAGCAGCCAACAGAACGGGGGGCGAGGCTATGGCTACACCTTC. Encoded protein: CASSQQNGGRGYGYTF.

Turning to this clone: Other nucleotide sequences in the sample specify the same CDR3. The chain carries TRBV7-2 and TRBJ2-7; 9 nucleotides line up with TRBD1. V was clipped by 0 bases and J by 2 bases; unmatched bases: 2. CDR3 length: 15 amino acids. Germline CDR1 SGHTA, CDR2 FQGNSA. The CDR3 spells CASSLAGQGTYEQYF. The CDR3 DNA follows: TGTGCCAGCAGCTTAGCGGGACAGGGTACCTACGAGCAGTACTTC.

The rearrangement joins TRBV5-1 to TRBJ2-5; D perhaps matches TRBD1 (5 bases). Germline V gene data show CDR1 as SGHRS and CDR2 as YFSETQ. This CDR3 contains 15 residues. V shed 0 bases and J shed 2 bases, with 11 bases lying between them. The CDR3 nucleotides read TGCGCCAGCAGCTTGGTTTCCAGGGCTCAAGAGACCCAGTACTTC. Its translation: CASSLVSRAQETQYF. The full variable domain, rest sourced from reference TRBV5-1 and TRBJ2-5, is KAGVTQTPRYLIKTRGQQVTLSCSPISGHRSVSWYQQTPGQGLQFLFEYFSETQRNKGNFPGRFSGRQFSNSRSEMNVSTLELGDSALYLCASSLVSRAQETQYFGPGTRLLVL.

V gene TRBV6-1 combines with J gene TRBJ1-1; TRBD1 aligns across 10 bases. There are 16 residues in the CDR3. Per germline, CDR1 MNHNS and CDR2 SASEGT. V lost 2 bases and J lost 3; bases outside the gene matches: 6. The CDR3 coding sequence is TGTGCCAGCAGTGAAATAGGAGGGACAGGGGACACTGAAGCTTTCTTT. This translates into CASSEIGGTGDTEAFF.

The chain recombines TRBV7-3 with TRBJ2-7; D is undetermined. The CDR3 is 13 amino acids. The germline V gene encodes CDR1 SGHTA and CDR2 FQGTGA. V lost 5 bases to trimming and J lost 9 bases, with 17 bases between them. CDR3 region: CASSPFPGDGQYF. DNA for the CDR3: TGTGCCAGCAGCCCCTTCCCGGGCGACGGGCAGTACTTC.

CDR3 amino acids: CASSPVGAGNQETQYF. The CDR3 nucleotides are TGTGCCAGTAGTCCCGTTGGGGCGGGAAACCAAGAGACCCAGTACTTC. V is TRBV19 and J is TRBJ2-5, with D perhaps TRBD2 (6 bases). The V gene's germline CDR1 is LNHDA and CDR2 SQIVND (reference sequence). This CDR3 region has 16 residues. With 5 bases removed from V and 0 bases from J, the gap between germline ends came to 16 bases.

This clone was observed a few times. J is TRBJ2-3 and V is TRBV6-5; TRBD1 matches 7 bases. J gave up 0 bases and V 8 bases, and 5 bases lay outside the gene matches. The germline V gene has CDR1 MNHEY and CDR2 SVGAGI. The CDR3 totals 14 residues. The CDR3 DNA is TGTGCCAGCGCTGGGACAGCCAGCACAGATACGCAGTATTTT. Residues: CASAGTASTDTQYF.